These 31 T cell receptor beta chains originate from one sample sequenced in a study of T cell responses to AZD1222 COVID-19 vaccine. Sequenced by immunoSEQ multiplex PCR; TCRdb stores in-frame clones only, minus some. Altogether about 120,000 clones are present, around nine tenths being singletons, with the ten largest covering 5% to 7.5%. The material sequenced was peripheral blood, taken on day 0 of AZD1222 vaccination. The receptor source for this set is an adult in good health.

CDR3 coding DNA: TGTGCCAGCAGCCCTCAAGGGATTCAGCCCCAGCATTTT. This codes for CASSPQGIQPQHF. The rearrangement joins TRBV2 to TRBJ1-5; D is ambiguous. Germline CDR1 and CDR2: SNHLY and FYNNEI. Trimming stripped 6 bases from V and 6 bases from J, with 12 bases between. The CDR3 loop spans 13 amino acids.

This clone was seen just once. The V and J genes are TRBV27 and TRBJ2-5; unclear D gene. V lost 2 bases and J lost 1, with 8 bases in between. The CDR3 contains 14 residues. CDR1 is MNHEY, CDR2 SMNVEV, per germline (reference sequence). This chain's CDR3 is CASSLDGVQETQYF. CDR3 nucleotide sequence: TGTGCCAGCAGTTTAGACGGAGTCCAAGAGACCCAGTACTTC.

V usage is TRBV30 and J usage is TRBJ2-3, with 8 bases aligning to TRBD1. The CDR3 is made up of 14 amino acids. Germline trimming cut 2 bases from V and 1 base from J; bases unmatched to any gene: 2. CDR1 and CDR2 from the germline V gene are GTSNPN and SVGIG (reference sequence). CDR3 in DNA: TGTGCCTGGAGTACGGGACAGGGCACAGATACGCAGTATTTT. Protein product: CAWSTGQGTDTQYF.

This chain uses TRBV6-1 with TRBJ1-3; no firm D call. The CDR3 has 14 amino acids. Germline V gene lookup returns CDR1 MNHNS and CDR2 SASEGT. V was trimmed by 2 bases and J by 8 bases, leaving 13 bases between them. The CDR3 loop is CASSESGGSDTIYF. The CDR3 DNA follows: TGTGCCAGCAGTGAATCGGGCGGATCGGACACCATATATTTT.

V is TRBV18 and J is TRBJ1-2; D is undetermined. The V gene's germline CDR1 is KGHSH and CDR2 LQKENI. V was shortened by 2 bases and J by 4 bases, with 8 bases between the two germline ends. The CDR3 runs 13 residues. The CDR3 coding sequence is TGTGCCAGCTCACCAGGGGAGAGCTATGGCTACACCTTC. Translating it yields CASSPGESYGYTF.

This chain connects TRBV10-2 to TRBJ1-2, with 10 bases matching TRBD1. Per germline, CDR1 WSHSY and CDR2 SAAADI. Germline trimming cut 7 bases from V and 8 bases from J; bases unmatched to any gene: 7. The CDR3 is 13 residues long. The CDR3 DNA reads as TGCGCCAGCACAACCGGGACAGGGGACGGCTACACCTTC. This codes for CASTTGTGDGYTF.

This chain links TRBV27 with TRBJ2-2; a weak D match, TRBD1 (6 bases). Trimming took 1 base from V and 6 from J, leaving 12 bases between them. CDR1 is MNHEY, CDR2 SMNVEV, per germline (reference sequence). The CDR3 is made up of 15 amino acids. As DNA, the CDR3 is TGTGCCAGCAGTTTATGGGACACCAACGCCGGGGAGCTGTTTTTT. This sequence encodes CASSLWDTNAGELFF.

The chain joins TRBV30 to TRBJ1-6; D gene ambiguous. The V end was cut by 4 bases, the J end by 11 bases, with 15 bases between. In germline, CDR1 is GTSNPN, CDR2 SVGIG (reference sequence). There are 13 residues in the CDR3. This CDR3 is CAWKGTKPTPLHF. Written as DNA, the CDR3 is TGTGCCTGGAAAGGCACCAAACCTACACCCCTCCACTTT.

The J gene is TRBJ1-3, the V gene TRBV5-8; D is ambiguous. Germline CDR1 SGHTS, CDR2 YDEGEE. V dropped 5 bases and J dropped 2 bases, with 11 bases sitting between them. The CDR3 runs 14 residues. The CDR3 nucleotides read TGTGCCAGCAGTCGTGGGGTCGCTGGAAACACCATATATTTT. This gives the protein CASSRGVAGNTIYF.

This clone occurred a few times. The junction and the germline gene differ at one end; a read error may be behind it. The V and J genes are TRBV12-3 or TRBV12-4 and TRBJ1-4, with TRBD1 matching 9 bases. The CDR3 runs 12 residues. DNA for the CDR3: TGTGCCAGCAGGACAGGGGGGGAAACACTGTTTTTT. Protein product: CASRTGGETLFF.

The CDR3 DNA is TGTGCTAGTGGTTTGGCGGGGGGGGAGACCCAGTACTTC. Protein product: CASGLAGGETQYF. The J gene is TRBJ2-5, the V gene TRBV12-5; 8 positions match TRBD2. The trim removed 1 base at V and 5 bases at J, leaving 0 bases unmatched. Germline loops: CDR1 LGHNT, CDR2 FRNRAP. The CDR3 contains 13 residues.

The chain's CDR3 is CATRRGMAYGYTF. The DNA of the CDR3 is TGTGCCACCCGGAGGGGCATGGCCTATGGCTACACCTTC. This chain links TRBV11-2 with TRBJ1-2, with D possibly TRBD1 on 5 matching bases. V shed 10 bases and J shed 4 bases, with 16 bases lying between them. Germline loops: CDR1 SGHAT, CDR2 FQNNGV. This CDR3 is built from 13 residues. Supplemented by reference TRBV11-2 and TRBJ1-2, the full variable domain reads EAGVAQSPRYKIIEKRQSVAFWCNPISGHATLYWYQQILGQGPKLLIQFQNNGVVDDSQLPKDRFSAERLKGVDSTLKIQPAKLEDSAVYLCATRRGMAYGYTFGSGTRLTVV.

This rearrangement joins TRBV7-9 to TRBJ2-7, with 7 bases identical to TRBD2. This CDR3 has 14 amino acids. Germline V lookup: CDR1 SEHNR, CDR2 FQNEAQ (reference sequence). V lost 5 bases to trimming and J lost 5 bases; unmatched junction nucleotides: 9. The CDR3 nucleotides are TGTGCCAGCAGCCCGCGGGGGTTGGAGAACGAGCAGTACTTC. Translating gives CASSPRGLENEQYF.

The J gene is TRBJ1-3, the V gene TRBV19; TRBD1 matches at 7 bases. CDR3 length: 15 residues. Trimming took 5 bases from V and 0 from J; bases not matched to a gene: 4. The germline V gene has CDR1 LNHDA and CDR2 SQIVND (reference sequence). The DNA of the CDR3 is TGTGCCAGTAGTCCGAGGGACAGCTCTGGAAACACCATATATTTT. Residues: CASSPRDSSGNTIYF.

The CDR3 DNA follows: TGCGCCAGCAGCGATGGGCCAACGCGAGGAGAAAAACTGTTTTTT. Amino acid sequence: CASSDGPTRGEKLFF. The V gene is TRBV5-1, the J gene TRBJ1-4; no firm D call. This CDR3 comprises 15 residues. The V gene lost 4 bases and the J gene lost 8 bases, with 18 bases spanning the gap. Germline lookup yields CDR1 SGHRS and CDR2 YFSETQ.

The rearrangement uses TRBV3-1 (or the pseudogene TRBV3-2) and TRBJ1-2; a possible D gene is TRBD1 (5 bases). V lost 0 bases and J lost 4, with 6 bases in between. This CDR3 spans 13 amino acids. Germline CDR1 is LGHDT and CDR2 is YNNKEL (reference sequence). The DNA of the CDR3 is TGTGCCAGCAGCCAAGAGGGGGTCTATGGCTACACCTTC. Its protein is CASSQEGVYGYTF.

The rearrangement uses TRBV24-1 and TRBJ1-5; no firm D call. V was trimmed by 4 bases and J by 4 bases, leaving 10 bases between them. CDR1 and CDR2 (germline): KGHDR, SFDVKD. The CDR3 totals 14 residues. This chain's CDR3 is CATSESGSNQPQHF. The CDR3 region has the DNA TGTGCCACCAGTGAGTCAGGATCAAATCAGCCCCAGCATTTT.

The chain joins TRBV19 to TRBJ2-7; D unresolved. CDR3 length equals 12 residues. CDR1 and CDR2 (germline): LNHDA, SQIVND (reference sequence). V was shortened by 5 bases and J by 4 bases, with 9 bases between the two germline ends. The CDR3 loop is CASSLGKYEQYF. For the CDR3, the DNA is TGTGCCAGTAGTTTGGGAAAATACGAGCAGTACTTC.

The chain links TRBV6-5 to TRBJ1-1; D is uncertain. Germline V gene sequence: CDR1 MNHEY, CDR2 SVGAGI. V lost 8 bases to trimming and J lost 6 bases, with 13 bases between them. This CDR3 spans 12 amino acids. The CDR3 loop is CASLSKLSEAFF. CDR3 DNA sequence: TGTGCCAGCCTTAGTAAACTCTCTGAAGCTTTCTTT.

The chain employs TRBV15 and TRBJ1-3; a possible D gene is TRBD1 (5 bases). CDR3 length: 15 amino acids. V gave up 1 base and J gave up 1 base, with 8 bases separating them. Germline V gene sequence: CDR1 LNHNV, CDR2 YYDKDF (reference sequence). The CDR3 bases are TGTGCCACCAGCAGAGTGACAGCGTCTGGAAACACCATATATTTT. Translating gives CATSRVTASGNTIYF.

V is TRBV7-9 and J is TRBJ1-2, with 10 bases identical to TRBD1. J gave up 4 bases and V 5 bases, and 7 bases lay outside the gene matches. Germline CDR1 and CDR2: SEHNR and FQNEAQ (reference sequence). This CDR3 has 15 amino acids. CDR3 loop: CASSDGTGDGYGYTF. The DNA for the CDR3 is TGTGCCAGCAGCGACGGGACAGGGGACGGCTATGGCTACACCTTC.

This clone appeared once. V is TRBV14 and J is TRBJ2-3; TRBD1 agrees at 7 bases. CDR3 length: 15 residues. V dropped 3 bases and J dropped 4; count of bases not matched to a gene: 7. CDR1 and CDR2 from the germline V gene are SGHDN and FVKESK. The CDR3 region has the DNA TGTGCCAGCAGCCACGTTTCAGGGGGTCCAGATACGCAGTATTTT. Amino acid sequence: CASSHVSGGPDTQYF.

This chain uses TRBV28 with TRBJ1-3, with 8 bases fitting TRBD1. After removal of 3 bases from V and 3 bases from J, the junction contained 7 bases not matched to a gene. Germline CDR1 MDHEN, CDR2 SYDVKM. CDR3 length: 16 residues. CDR3 amino acids: CASSFMRTGFGNTIYF. The CDR3 region has the DNA TGTGCCAGCAGTTTCATGAGGACAGGGTTTGGAAACACCATATATTTT. Full variable domain (outside the CDR3, taken from reference TRBV28 and TRBJ1-3): DVKVTQSSRYLVKRTGEKVFLECVQDMDHENMFWYRQDPGLGLRLIYFSYDVKMKEKGDIPEGYSVSREKKERFSLILESASTNQTSMYLCASSFMRTGFGNTIYFGEGSWLTVV.

The rearrangement links TRBV19 to TRBJ1-6; the D gene is possibly TRBD1 (6 bases). The CDR3 has 15 amino acids. Deletions cut 2 bases from V and 8 bases from J, with 13 bases between. The germline V gene encodes CDR1 LNHDA and CDR2 SQIVND (reference sequence). Here the CDR3 DNA reads TGTGCCAGTAGTATAACAGGGACCACGTATTCACCCCTCCACTTT. It codes for CASSITGTTYSPLHF. Filled out from reference TRBV19 and TRBJ1-6, the complete variable domain reads DGGITQSPKYLFRKEGQNVTLSCEQNLNHDAMYWYRQDPGQGLRLIYYSQIVNDFQKGDIAEGYSVSREKKESFPLTVTSAQKNPTAFYLCASSITGTTYSPLHFGNGTRLTVT.

The gene calls are TRBV11-2 and TRBJ2-7; D uncertain. The CDR3 consists of 10 residues. The germline V gene encodes CDR1 SGHAT and CDR2 FQNNGV. V was shortened by 5 bases and J by 10 bases, with 9 bases between the two germline ends. The DNA for the CDR3 is TGTGCCAGCAGCAACAGAGTACAGTACTTC. It translates to CASSNRVQYF.

This chain links TRBV2 with TRBJ2-7; TRBD1 might be the D (5 bases). The germline V and J ends were trimmed by 10 bases and 5 bases, with 21 bases remaining between them. Germline V gene sequence: CDR1 SNHLY, CDR2 FYNNEI. CDR3 length: 14 amino acids. CDR3 sequence: CAISPGRGNDEQYF. In DNA, the CDR3 is TGTGCCATCTCCCCGGGTAGGGGAAATGACGAGCAGTACTTC.

The chain uses TRBV5-4 and TRBJ1-1; perhaps TRBD1 as D (5 bases). Germline CDR1 and CDR2: SGHNT and YYREEE (reference sequence). The CDR3 length is 13 residues. The V and J ends lost 4 bases and 2 bases respectively, with 9 bases between them. The CDR3 here is CASSPGQNTEAFF. CDR3 nucleotide sequence: TGTGCCAGCAGCCCCGGACAAAACACTGAAGCTTTCTTT.

V is TRBV7-9 and J is TRBJ1-1; the match to TRBD1 covers 7 bases. The CDR3 contains 13 residues. Germline CDR1 and CDR2: SEHNR and FQNEAQ (reference sequence). Losses at the gene ends were 0 bases for V and 8 bases for J; bases not matched to a gene: 3. The CDR3 DNA follows: TGTGCCAGCAGCTTAGCAGGGACAGTCGAAGCTTTCTTT. Its protein is CASSLAGTVEAFF. Drawing the rest from reference TRBV7-9 and TRBJ1-1, the complete variable domain is DTGVSQNPRHKITKRGQNVTFRCDPISEHNRLYWYRQTLGQGPEFLTYFQNEAQLEKSRLLSDRFSAERPKGSFSTLEIQRTEQGDSAMYLCASSLAGTVEAFFGQGTRLTVV.

This chain links TRBV5-1 with TRBJ1-6; D perhaps matches TRBD1 (5 bases). Trimming took 2 bases from V and 3 from J, leaving 9 bases between them. The V gene's germline CDR1 is SGHRS and CDR2 YFSETQ. This CDR3 contains 15 residues. Here the CDR3 reads CASSLRQNYNSPLHF. In nucleotides, the CDR3 is TGCGCCAGCAGCTTACGACAGAACTATAATTCACCCCTCCACTTT.

This chain links TRBV29-1 with TRBJ2-7; 9 positions agree with TRBD2. The ends lost 1 base at V and 6 bases at J; junction bases unmatched: 4. The CDR3 totals 13 residues. In germline, CDR1 is SQVTM, CDR2 ANQGSEA. Here the CDR3 reads CSVEGRGGREQYF. The CDR3 region has the DNA TGCAGCGTTGAAGGGCGGGGGGGACGCGAGCAGTACTTC.

The chain has TRBV9 and TRBJ2-5; the D is unclear. Germline lookup yields CDR1 SGDLS and CDR2 YYNGEE. V was trimmed by 2 bases and J by 5 bases, leaving 16 bases between them. The CDR3 totals 15 residues. CDR3 in amino acids: CASSVDPSRSETQYF. CDR3 DNA sequence: TGTGCCAGCAGCGTCGATCCTAGTCGCTCGGAGACCCAGTACTTC.